What follows is one TCR beta chain and its context. The antigen is not known. This sample was included in a study of T cell responses to AZD1222 COVID-19 vaccine. Whole-study results and caveats: Breadth and depth of Spike-specific TCRs rose after two AZD1222 doses. Reports say nearly half of spike-specific TCRs go after unmutated variant regions.

Profiled with immunoSEQ multiplex PCR; TCRdb holds only in-frame clones, not every one. The profile shows around 100,000 clones, 80% to 90% of them singletons. The receptor was derived from an adult in good health. The sequenced sample was peripheral blood, obtained on day 0 of AZD1222 vaccination.

Here the CDR3 reads CAISGEGVNTEAFF. The CDR3 nucleotides read TGTGCCATCAGTGGAGAAGGGGTGAACACTGAAGCTTTCTTT. The V gene is TRBV10-3, the J gene TRBJ1-1, with a possible D match to TRBD1 (5 bases). Germline CDR1 reads ENHRY; CDR2 reads SYGVKD. This CDR3 contains 14 residues. V gave up 4 bases and J gave up 0 bases, with 9 bases separating them.